This T cell receptor beta chain was captured by sequencing in a study of blood T cells in healthy people across ages (dated by TCRdb to the mid-2010s). Study-wide context: In model experiments, roughly one uniquely barcoded TCR beta cDNA molecule per two T cells was captured by template switching. The study measured age-related changes in TCR beta repertoire diversity using deep sequencing normalized with unique cDNA molecular identifiers. The donors were split into four age groups: young (average around 15 years), middle-aged (roughly 40), aged (more than 55) and long-lived (under 85). To avoid experimental bias, donors of different ages were spread randomly across the sequencing lanes. Using the same blood draw, the study looked at two additional independent replicas of 1 million unique cDNA reads for two donors, one aged 18 to 30 and the other aged 80 or older.

The roughly 39 donors, aged roughly 6 to 100 years, were systemically healthy Caucasian individuals from Russia. Around 10 milliliters of peripheral blood were drawn from each donor into EDTA-treated Vacutainer tubes. Ficoll-Paque density-gradient centrifugation was used to isolate PBMCs, with at least 7 million obtained per sample. Total RNA, at least 5 micrograms per sample, was extracted from PBMCs with Trizol reagent. The percentages of naive CD45RAhigh/CD27high T cells were determined by flow cytometry on a PBMC aliquot from every donor. Receptor libraries were prepared by 5' RACE. The data were produced on an Illumina HiSeq 2500. A second PCR of about 7 to 12 cycles was run with a J-beta primer mix and a sample-barcoded 5' primer. A unique molecular identifier was introduced onto each TCR beta cDNA molecule by a template-switch 5' adaptor carrying 12 random nucleotides. Each sample yielded at least 2.5 million CDR3-containing paired-end reads. All of the RNA was converted into first-strand cDNA using the Mint cDNA synthesis kit, with a TRBC-specific oligonucleotide serving as the primer. Following uracil-DNA glycosylase treatment, a first 18-cycle PCR with universal primers M1SS and BC2_uni_R was performed on all cDNA. The original methods were these. For normalization, 1 million high-quality reads, each with a distinct molecular identifier, were randomly selected from each sample. Reads with shared molecular identifiers were discarded instead of being binned into consensus sequences. MiTCR, with a Q25 quality threshold and the strictest error-elimination algorithm, was used for CDR3 identification, clonotype clustering and error correction. A nonparametric unseen species model with Euler transformation was used to estimate a lower bound on total TCR beta diversity. Through fastp at Q25 and MiXCR, TCRdb rebuilt clones from the public reads, retaining in-frame beta chains. Every distinct CDR3 protein forms one entry, paired with its most common genes and DNA. The V and J calls reflect TCRdb's pipeline rather than the authors' work. The sample table lists some 640,000 distinct CDR3 sequences, 49% of them with a count of one. The ten top clones hold 25% to 35% of the sample.

Study-wide conclusions, independent of this receptor: Compared with the aged group, the long-lived group had more naive CD4+ T cells, fewer expanded clones and increased TCR diversity, suggesting age selection. Bulk unsorted PBMC profiling prevented conclusive comparison of naive and antigen-experienced compartments. Observed TCR beta diversity per million T cells fell roughly linearly with age, and a significant reduction was already apparent by age around 44. Estimates of total diversity based on one million sequenced T cells were considered lower bounds and underestimates. The percentage of naive T cells measured by flow cytometry correlated strongly with observed TCR beta diversity. The CMV infection status of donors was not known, potentially confounding age-related changes in expanded clonotypes.

This clonotype was recorded once. There is no known antigen for this receptor. Within one base of it there is no much larger clone, and no base qualities were kept. One read gives only weak evidence. V is pared back by 2 bases and J by 2 bases, with 14 bases lying between the germline termini. CDR1 SEHNR and CDR2 FQNEAQ were looked up in the germline V gene (reference sequence). Including cysteine and phenylalanine, the CDR3 has 16 amino acids. The kept DNA is CDR3 alone, 48 bases in frame from the first base. The chain joins TRBV7-9 to TRBJ2-3, with a weak D call of TRBD2 (6 bases match). The origin of this receptor is a woman between 55 and 75 years old in good health. The sample comprised blood. The nucleotide sequence reads as follows: TGTGCCAGCAGCTTACGGCTGGTAGCGGCCACAGATACGCAGTATTTT. Translated, it reads CASSLRLVAATDTQYF.